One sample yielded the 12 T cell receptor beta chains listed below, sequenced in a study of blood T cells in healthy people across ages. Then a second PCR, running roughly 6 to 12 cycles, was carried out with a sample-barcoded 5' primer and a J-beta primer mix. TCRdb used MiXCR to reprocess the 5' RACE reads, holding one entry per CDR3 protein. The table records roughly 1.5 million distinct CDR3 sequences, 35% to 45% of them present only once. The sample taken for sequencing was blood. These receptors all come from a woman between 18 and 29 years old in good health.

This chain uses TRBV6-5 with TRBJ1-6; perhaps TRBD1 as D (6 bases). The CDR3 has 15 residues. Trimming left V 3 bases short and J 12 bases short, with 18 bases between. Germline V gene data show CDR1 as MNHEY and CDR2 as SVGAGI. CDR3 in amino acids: CASSYSGTSSLPLHF. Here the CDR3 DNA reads TGTGCCAGCAGTTATTCAGGGACATCTTCTTTACCCCTCCACTTT.

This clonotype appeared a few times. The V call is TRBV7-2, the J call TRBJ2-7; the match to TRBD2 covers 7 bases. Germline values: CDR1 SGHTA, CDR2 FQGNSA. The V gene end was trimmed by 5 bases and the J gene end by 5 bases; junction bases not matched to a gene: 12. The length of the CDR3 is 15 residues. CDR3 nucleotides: TGTGCCAGCAGCCGGGGGGTGACTACCTCACACGAGCAGTACTTC. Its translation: CASSRGVTTSHEQYF. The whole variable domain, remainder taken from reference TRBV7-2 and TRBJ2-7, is GAGVSQSPSNKVTEKGKDVELRCDPISGHTALYWYRQSLGQGLEFLIYFQGNSAPDKSGLPSDRFSAERTGGSVSTLTIQRTQQEDSAVYLCASSRGVTTSHEQYFGPGTRLTVT.

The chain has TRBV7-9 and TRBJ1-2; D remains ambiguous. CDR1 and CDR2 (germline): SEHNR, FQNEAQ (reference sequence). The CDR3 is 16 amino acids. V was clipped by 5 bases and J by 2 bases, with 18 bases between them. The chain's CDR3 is CASSLPEGLLNYGYTF. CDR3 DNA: TGTGCCAGCAGCCTCCCTGAGGGTCTTCTGAACTATGGCTACACCTTC.

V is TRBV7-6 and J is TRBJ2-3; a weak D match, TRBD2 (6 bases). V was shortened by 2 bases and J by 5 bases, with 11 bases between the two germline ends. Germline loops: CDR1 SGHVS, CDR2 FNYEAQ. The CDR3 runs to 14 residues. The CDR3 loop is CASSLREALDTQYF. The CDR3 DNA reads TGTGCCAGCAGCTTAAGGGAGGCCTTAGATACGCAGTATTTT.

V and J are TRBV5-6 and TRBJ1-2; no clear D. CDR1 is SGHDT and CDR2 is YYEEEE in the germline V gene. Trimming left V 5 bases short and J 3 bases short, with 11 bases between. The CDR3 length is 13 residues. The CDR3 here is CASSPGMDYGYTF. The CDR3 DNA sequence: TGTGCCAGCAGTCCGGGAATGGACTATGGCTACACCTTC.

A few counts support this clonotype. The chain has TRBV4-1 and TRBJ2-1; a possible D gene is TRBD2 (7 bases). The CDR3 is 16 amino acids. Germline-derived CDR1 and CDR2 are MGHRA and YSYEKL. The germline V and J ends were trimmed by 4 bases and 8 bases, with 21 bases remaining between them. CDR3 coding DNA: TGCGCCAGCAGCCCGCTTGAGGGGGGGTTGTACGATGAGCAGTTCTTC. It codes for CASSPLEGGLYDEQFF.

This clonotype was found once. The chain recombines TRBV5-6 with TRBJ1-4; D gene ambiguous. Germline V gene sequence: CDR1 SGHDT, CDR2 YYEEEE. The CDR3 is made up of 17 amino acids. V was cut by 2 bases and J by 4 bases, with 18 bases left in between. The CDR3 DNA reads TGTGCCAGCAGCTTAGCTGGGCCGACGGCTTTTAATGAAAAACTGTTTTTT. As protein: CASSLAGPTAFNEKLFF.

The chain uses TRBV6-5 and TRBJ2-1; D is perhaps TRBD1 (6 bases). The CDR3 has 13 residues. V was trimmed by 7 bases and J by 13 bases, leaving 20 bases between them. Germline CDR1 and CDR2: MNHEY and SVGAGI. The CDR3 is CASTAGDVETQFF. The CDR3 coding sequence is TGTGCCAGCACCGCAGGGGACGTAGAGACCCAGTTCTTC.

This CDR3 is CASSYAGEDTEAFF. The CDR3 DNA reads TGTGCCAGCAGTTACGCAGGGGAGGACACTGAAGCTTTCTTT. The genes are TRBV6-2 or TRBV6-3 and TRBJ1-1, with D perhaps matching TRBD1 (6 bases). Trimming took off 2 bases at V and 3 bases at J, with 10 bases between the two ends. In germline, CDR1 is MNHEY, CDR2 SVGEGT. The CDR3 has 14 residues.

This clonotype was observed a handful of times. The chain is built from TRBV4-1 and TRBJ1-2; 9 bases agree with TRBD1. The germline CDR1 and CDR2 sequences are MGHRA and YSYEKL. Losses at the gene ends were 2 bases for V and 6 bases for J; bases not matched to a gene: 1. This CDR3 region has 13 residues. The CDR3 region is CASSQWDRDGYTF. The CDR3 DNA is TGCGCCAGCAGCCAATGGGACAGGGATGGCTACACCTTC.

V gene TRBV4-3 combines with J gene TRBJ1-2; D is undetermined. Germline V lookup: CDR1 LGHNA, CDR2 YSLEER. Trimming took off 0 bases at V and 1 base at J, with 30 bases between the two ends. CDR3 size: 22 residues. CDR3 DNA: TGCGCCAGCAGCCAAGATGTCCCCGAACTGGTAGCGGGCCGAGACATTAACTATGGCTACACCTTC. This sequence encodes CASSQDVPELVAGRDINYGYTF.

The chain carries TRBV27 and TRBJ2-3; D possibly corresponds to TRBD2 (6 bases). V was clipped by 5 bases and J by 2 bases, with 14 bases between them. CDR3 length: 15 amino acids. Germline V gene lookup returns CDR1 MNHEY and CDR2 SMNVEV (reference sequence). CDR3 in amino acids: CASSPQRADTDTQYF. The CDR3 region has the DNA TGTGCCAGCAGTCCTCAGCGGGCCGACACAGATACGCAGTATTTT.